The 20 T cell receptor beta chains in this list originate from one sample, sequenced in a study of CD8 T cells in ankylosing spondylitis. One entry per CDR3 protein, called by TCRdb with MiXCR from the 5' RACE reads. The sample holds about 130,000 distinct CDR3 sequences, around 15% seen once. Sequencing was carried out using blood, either unsorted or a sorted T cell fraction (not recorded which). Receptor source: a female donor with ankylosing spondylitis or in good health (not recorded which).

By share of the sample, this clonotype is medium-sized. The genes are TRBV6-6 and TRBJ2-1, with 8 bases aligning to TRBD2. This CDR3 has 19 amino acids. Germline loops: CDR1 MNHNY, CDR2 SVGAGI (reference sequence). With V trimmed by 3 bases and J by 6 bases, 19 bases remained unmatched. This CDR3 is CASSYERELPRGTCNEQFF. In DNA, the CDR3 is TGTGCCAGCAGTTATGAGCGGGAGTTACCCAGAGGGACATGCAATGAGCAGTTCTTC.

In this sample, this clonotype turned up a few times. The rearrangement uses TRBV30 and TRBJ2-1; either TRBD1 or TRBD2 may supply D (5 bases each). The CDR3 loop spans 12 amino acids. Germline V gene sequence: CDR1 GTSNPN, CDR2 SVGIG (reference sequence). Trimming removed 4 bases at V and 15 bases at J, with 19 bases between. The CDR3 is CAWTRKGDRAFF. The CDR3 DNA sequence: TGTGCCTGGACCAGAAAAGGGGACCGGGCGTTCTTC.

This clonotype occurred a few times. The rearrangement joins TRBV9 to TRBJ2-7; D perhaps matches TRBD1 (6 bases). There are 18 residues in the CDR3. Per germline, CDR1 SGDLS and CDR2 YYNGEE. Trimming stripped 4 bases from V and 6 bases from J, with 29 bases between. The CDR3 DNA follows: TGTGCCAGCAGCACCCACCTGGGGACCGGGACCAAACAGGGCGAGCAGTACTTC. It yields the protein CASSTHLGTGTKQGEQYF.

This clonotype was detected a few times. The chain couples TRBV7-2 to TRBJ1-6; D call uncertain. The CDR3 extends over 14 amino acids. Per germline, CDR1 SGHTA and CDR2 FQGNSA. Trimming removed 5 bases from V and 8 bases from J, with 13 bases in between. Here the CDR3 reads CASSPVWIDSPLHF. DNA for the CDR3: TGTGCCAGCAGCCCGGTCTGGATCGATTCACCCCTCCACTTT.

As for this clonotype: A much larger clone lies a single base off, so this may be a read error. The chain is built from TRBV6-1 and TRBJ2-3; a possible D gene is TRBD2 (6 bases). The CDR3 has 13 amino acids. V lost 6 bases, J lost 4 bases, and 11 bases lay in between. Germline CDR1 reads MNHNS; CDR2 reads SASEGT. The CDR3 is CASRPGLSDTQYF. The CDR3 DNA reads TGTGCCAGCAGGCCGGGACTCTCAGATACGCAGTATTTT.

The CDR3 nucleotides read TGCGCCAGCATTCAAAGCCCCGGGACGCTCTACGAGCAGTACTTC. Translation gives CASIQSPGTLYEQYF. This chain joins TRBV5-1 and TRBJ2-7; D possibly uses TRBD1 or TRBD2 (5 bases each). This CDR3 comprises 15 residues. CDR1 and CDR2 from the germline V gene are SGHRS and YFSETQ. Trimming stripped 6 bases from V and 3 bases from J, with 19 bases between.

Comment on this clonotype: A read error may explain this, as a much larger clone is one base away. J is TRBJ2-7 and V is TRBV28, with D unresolved. Germline CDR1 and CDR2: MDHEN and SYDVKM. The CDR3 contains 14 residues. CDR3 DNA: TGTGCCAGCAGTCCAATCGGTCTGTCCTGCGAGCAGTACTTC. Its translation is CASSPIGLSCEQYF.

Comments on this clonotype: A much larger clone sits a single nucleotide away, making a read error possible. CDR3: CASIPGGDMNTETFF. Written as DNA, the CDR3 is TGCGCCAGCATTCCCGGAGGGGACATGAACACTGAAACTTTCTTT. The chain links TRBV10-2 to TRBJ1-1; weak D call: TRBD1 (6 bases). Germline CDR1 and CDR2: WSHSY and SAAADI. The CDR3 loop spans 15 amino acids.

The chain recombines TRBV27 with TRBJ2-2, with 11 bases that match TRBD1. The germline V gene encodes CDR1 MNHEY and CDR2 SMNVEV (reference sequence). The CDR3 has 17 residues. Germline trimming cut 2 bases from V and 1 base from J; bases unmatched to any gene: 3. The CDR3 DNA is TGTGCCAGCAGTTTAGGACAGGGGGCCATGAACACCGGGGAGCTGTTTTTT. Translated, it gives CASSLGQGAMNTGELFF.

The rearrangement links TRBV4-2 to TRBJ2-7; tentative D call: TRBD1 (6 bases). This CDR3 is built from 15 residues. Germline V CDR1 and CDR2: LGHNA, YNFKEQ. With 4 bases removed from V and 6 bases from J, the gap between germline ends came to 19 bases. The CDR3 sequence: CASSPERGRKGEQYF. In nucleotides, the CDR3 is TGTGCCAGCAGCCCCGAAAGGGGGAGAAAAGGCGAGCAGTACTTC.

This clonotype showed up many times. The chain has TRBV20-1 and TRBJ2-5; the match to TRBD2 covers 11 bases. Per the germline V gene, CDR1 is DFQATT and CDR2 is SNEGSKA (reference sequence). The CDR3 spans 15 residues. The V segment lost 2 bases and the J segment 4 bases; nucleotides outside the gene matches: 6. The CDR3 reads CSARLLAGGVETQYF. The CDR3 DNA follows: TGCAGTGCTAGATTGCTAGCGGGGGGCGTAGAGACCCAGTACTTC.

The rearrangement joins TRBV3-1 to TRBJ2-3; 11 bases line up with TRBD2. Per germline, CDR1 LGHDT and CDR2 YNNKEL (reference sequence). V shed 0 bases, J shed 14 bases, and the junction held 19 bases outside the gene matches. The CDR3 runs to 18 residues. The CDR3 region is CASSQDWVGTSGPERRYF. CDR3 in DNA: TGTGCCAGCAGCCAAGATTGGGTAGGGACTAGCGGCCCTGAACGCAGGTATTTT.

This sequence joins TRBV2 and TRBJ1-5; no definite D call. V dropped 8 bases and J dropped 4 bases, with 15 bases sitting between them. The CDR3 is 14 residues long. Germline CDR1 and CDR2: SNHLY and FYNNEI. The CDR3 protein is CASAEREENQPQHF. Written as DNA, the CDR3 is TGTGCCAGCGCGGAGAGGGAAGAAAATCAGCCCCAGCATTTT.

There are many counts of this clonotype. V and J are TRBV20-1 and TRBJ1-1; D possibly corresponds to TRBD1 (5 bases). Trimming left V 2 bases short and J 5 bases short, with 15 bases between. CDR3 length: 14 residues. Germline CDR1 DFQATT, CDR2 SNEGSKA (reference sequence). CDR3 sequence: CSARLGPLATEAFF. CDR3 sequence (DNA): TGCAGTGCTAGATTGGGACCGCTGGCGACTGAAGCTTTCTTT.

The V call is TRBV2, the J call TRBJ1-6; D not resolved. The germline CDR1 and CDR2 sequences are SNHLY and FYNNEI. Trimming took 8 bases from V and 8 from J, leaving 13 bases between them. The CDR3 runs to 13 residues. The CDR3 DNA follows: TGTGCCAGCTGTTGGCAGGACTATTCACCCCTCCACTTT. Translating gives CASCWQDYSPLHF.

Ten or more counts support this clonotype. This sequence joins TRBV20-1 and TRBJ1-5; D not resolved. The V end lost 0 bases, the J end lost 7 bases, and 13 bases lay between the germline ends. Germline CDR1 DFQATT, CDR2 SNEGSKA (reference sequence). The CDR3 is 14 residues long. The CDR3 sequence is CSARDQITQQPQHF. The CDR3, as DNA: TGCAGTGCTAGAGATCAGATCACGCAGCAGCCCCAGCATTTT.

The J gene is TRBJ2-7, the V gene TRBV12-3 or TRBV12-4, with D tentatively TRBD2 (5 bases). The CDR3 consists of 15 residues. V dropped 1 base and J dropped 0 bases, with 10 bases sitting between them. CDR3 DNA sequence: TGTGCCAGCAGTTTAGATGGCACTAGCTCCTACGAGCAGTACTTC. This translates into CASSLDGTSSYEQYF.

This clonotype turned up a few times. The chain links TRBV7-8 to TRBJ2-2; a weak D match, TRBD2 (5 bases). V lost 1 base to trimming and J lost 2 bases, with 14 bases between them. Germline assignment: CDR1 SGHVS and CDR2 FQNEAQ. The CDR3 sequence is 17 residues long. The CDR3 nucleotides read TGTGCCAGCAGCTTAGTGAGGCTAGCAGCTAACACCGGGGAGCTGTTTTTT. Its translation is CASSLVRLAANTGELFF.

A few counts support this clonotype. This rearrangement joins TRBV7-8 to TRBJ2-5; D may be TRBD2 (5 bases). Trimming removed 3 bases from V and 5 bases from J, with 19 bases in between. This CDR3 has 16 amino acids. Germline V gene data show CDR1 as SGHVS and CDR2 as FQNEAQ. The CDR3 DNA reads TGTGCCAGCAGCTTTTCTTTCGGGAAGATTTGGGAGACCCAGTACTTC. Translation: CASSFSFGKIWETQYF.

This clonotype was counted ten times or more. This chain uses TRBV5-1 with TRBJ2-7; D is possibly TRBD1 (6 bases). There are 15 residues in the CDR3. CDR1 is SGHRS, CDR2 YFSETQ, per germline. The V end was cut by 4 bases, the J end by 3 bases, with 17 bases between. The CDR3 here is CASSPGWDNIYEQYF. CDR3 bases: TGCGCCAGCAGCCCCGGTTGGGACAACATCTACGAGCAGTACTTC.